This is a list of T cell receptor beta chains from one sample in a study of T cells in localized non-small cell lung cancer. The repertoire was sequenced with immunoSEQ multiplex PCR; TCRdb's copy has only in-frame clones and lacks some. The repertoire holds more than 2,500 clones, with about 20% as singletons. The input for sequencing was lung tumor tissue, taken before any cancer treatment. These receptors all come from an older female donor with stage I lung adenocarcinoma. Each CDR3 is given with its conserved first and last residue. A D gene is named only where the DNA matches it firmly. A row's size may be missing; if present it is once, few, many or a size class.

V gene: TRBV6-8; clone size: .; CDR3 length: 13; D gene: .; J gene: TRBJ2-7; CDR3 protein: CASSDLGAYEQYF; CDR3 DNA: TGTGCCAGCAGTGATCTGGGGGCCTACGAGCAGTACTTC
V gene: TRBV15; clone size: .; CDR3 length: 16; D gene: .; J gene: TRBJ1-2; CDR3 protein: CATSRDPTGTKYGYTF; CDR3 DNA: TGTGCCACCAGCAGAGACCCTACAGGAACGAAGTATGGCTACACCTTC
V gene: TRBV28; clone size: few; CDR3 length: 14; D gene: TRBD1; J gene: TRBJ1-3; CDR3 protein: CASRVRGRGNTIYF; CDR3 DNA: TGTGCCAGCAGAGTCAGGGGGCGCGGAAACACCATATATTTT
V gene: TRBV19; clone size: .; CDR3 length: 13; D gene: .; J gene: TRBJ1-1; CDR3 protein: CASSTKPTTEAFF; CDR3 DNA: TGTGCCAGTAGCACCAAGCCAACAACTGAAGCTTTCTTT
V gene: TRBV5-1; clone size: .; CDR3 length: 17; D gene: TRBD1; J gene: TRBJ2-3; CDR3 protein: CASSGRTGGTSTDTQYF; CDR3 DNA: TGCGCCAGCAGCGGGAGGACAGGGGGGACGAGCACAGATACGCAGTATTTT
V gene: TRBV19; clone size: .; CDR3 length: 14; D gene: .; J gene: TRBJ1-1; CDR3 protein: CASSTRTVNTEAFF; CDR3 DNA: TGTGCCAGTAGTACCCGGACCGTGAACACTGAAGCTTTCTTT
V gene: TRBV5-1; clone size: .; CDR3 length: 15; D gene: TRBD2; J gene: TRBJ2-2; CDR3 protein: CASSYASGRAGELFF; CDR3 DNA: TGCGCCAGCAGCTACGCTAGCGGGAGAGCCGGGGAGCTGTTTTTT
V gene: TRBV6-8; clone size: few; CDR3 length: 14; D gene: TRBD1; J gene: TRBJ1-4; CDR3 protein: CASSYGTGGEKLFF; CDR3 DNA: TGTGCCAGCAGTTACGGGACAGGGGGGGAAAAACTGTTTTTT
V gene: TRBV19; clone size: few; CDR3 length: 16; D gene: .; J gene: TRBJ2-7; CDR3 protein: CASSIGLTGTGYEQYF; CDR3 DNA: TGTGCCAGTAGTATCGGCCTTACGGGAACGGGCTACGAGCAGTACTTC
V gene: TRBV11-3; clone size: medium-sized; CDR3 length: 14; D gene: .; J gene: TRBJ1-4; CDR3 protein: CASSLITKNEKLFF; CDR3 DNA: TGTGCCAGCAGCTTAATAACAAAAAATGAAAAACTGTTTTTT
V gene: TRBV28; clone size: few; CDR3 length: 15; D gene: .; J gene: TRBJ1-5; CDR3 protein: CASSFSRGGNQPQHF; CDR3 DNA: TGTGCCAGCAGTTTCTCCAGAGGGGGCAATCAGCCCCAGCATTTT
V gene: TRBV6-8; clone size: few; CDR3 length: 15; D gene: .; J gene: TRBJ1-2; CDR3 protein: CASSYGGRFNYGYTF; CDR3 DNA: TGTGCCAGCAGTTACGGGGGGAGGTTCAACTATGGCTACACCTTC
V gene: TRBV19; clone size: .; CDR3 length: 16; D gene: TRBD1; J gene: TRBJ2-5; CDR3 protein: CASSMAGQGQRETQYF; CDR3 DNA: TGTGCCAGTAGTATGGCAGGACAGGGGCAGAGAGAGACCCAGTACTTC
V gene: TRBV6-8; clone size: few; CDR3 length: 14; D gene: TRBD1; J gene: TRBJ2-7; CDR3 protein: CASNNRGSSYEQYF; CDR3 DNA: TGTGCCAGCAATAACAGGGGTTCATCCTACGAGCAGTACTTC
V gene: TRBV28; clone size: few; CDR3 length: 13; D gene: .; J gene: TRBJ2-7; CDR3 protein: CASSFLGQSEQYF; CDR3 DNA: TGTGCCAGCAGTTTCCTCGGACAGAGCGAGCAGTACTTC
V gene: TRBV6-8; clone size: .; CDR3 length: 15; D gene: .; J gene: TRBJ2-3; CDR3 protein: CASHKMQASTDTQYF; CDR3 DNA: TGTGCCAGCCATAAGATGCAGGCAAGCACAGATACGCAGTATTTT
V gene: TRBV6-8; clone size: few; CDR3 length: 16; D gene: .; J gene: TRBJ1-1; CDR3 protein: CASSYGGQRLNTEAFF; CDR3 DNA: TGTGCCAGCAGTTACGGAGGACAGAGGCTGAACACTGAAGCTTTCTTT
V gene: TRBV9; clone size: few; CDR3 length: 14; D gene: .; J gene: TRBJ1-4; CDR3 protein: CASSSQLTNEKLFF; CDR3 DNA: TGTGCCAGCAGCTCCCAGTTAACTAATGAAAAACTGTTTTTT